This T cell receptor (beta chain) was identified during a study of CD8 T cells in Susac syndrome. Random hexamers were used to reverse transcribe about 0.45 to 1 ug of RNA. By means of immunoSEQ multiplex PCR, TCR beta CDR3 spanning 54 Vbeta and 13 Jbeta underwent amplification. A single record per CDR3 protein comes from TCRdb applying MiXCR to the immunoSEQ multiplex PCR reads. This table has tens of thousands of distinct CDR3 sequences, over 90% appearing once. Blood CD8+ and CD4+ T cells underwent high-throughput TCR beta sequencing. Controls matched for sex and age were healthy donors. FACS was used to enrich TEMRA cells, whereas the CD8+ and CD4+ T cells were obtained by negative isolation. J gave up 4 bases and V 6 bases, and 5 bases lay outside the gene matches. Germline V gene data show CDR1 as SGHAT and CDR2 as FQNNGV. The CDR3 runs 14 residues.

The J gene is TRBJ2-5, the V gene TRBV11-2; TRBD2 matches at 10 bases. The TCR was taken from a human donor in good health. Sequenced material: CD8+ T cells from PBMCs. This CDR3 reads CASSKAGGAETQYF. The CDR3 coding sequence is TGTGCCAGCAGTAAAGCGGGAGGGGCAGAGACCCAGTACTTC.